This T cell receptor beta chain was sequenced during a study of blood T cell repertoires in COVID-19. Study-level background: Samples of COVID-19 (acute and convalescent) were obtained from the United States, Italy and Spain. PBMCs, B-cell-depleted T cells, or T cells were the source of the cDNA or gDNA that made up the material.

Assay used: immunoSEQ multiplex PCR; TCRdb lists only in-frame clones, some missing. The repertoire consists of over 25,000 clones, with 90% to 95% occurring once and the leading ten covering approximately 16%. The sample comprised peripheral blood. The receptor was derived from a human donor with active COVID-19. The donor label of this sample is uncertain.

The CDR3 DNA follows: TGTGCCAGTAGTGACCTACAGGGTTCTAATGAAAAACTGTTTTTT. This codes for CASSDLQGSNEKLFF. The chain is built from TRBV19 and TRBJ1-4; the D gene is possibly TRBD1 (6 bases). The length of the CDR3 is 15 residues. The V and J ends lost 5 bases and 3 bases respectively, with 13 bases between them. The germline V gene encodes CDR1 LNHDA and CDR2 SQIVND (reference sequence).